This entry lists 21 T cell receptor beta chains sequenced from one sample in a study of cytomegalovirus exposure and HLA in healthy donors. Clones were read by immunoSEQ multiplex PCR, and TCRdb kept only the in-frame ones, dropping some. The data hold some 100,000 clones, with around 86% observed a single time. Sequencing was carried out using PBMCs. The receptors here all came from a man aged 18-30 years in good health and CMV-seronegative.

This clone has only one observation. The chain recombines TRBV30 with TRBJ2-1; the D gene is possibly TRBD1 (6 bases). Trimming shortened V by 7 bases and J by 5 bases, and 18 bases separated the two germline ends. The CDR3 extends over 14 amino acids. Germline V lookup: CDR1 GTSNPN, CDR2 SVGIG (reference sequence). CDR3 region: CASEGGRGNNEQFF. The CDR3 DNA reads TGTGCCTCCGAGGGTGGCAGGGGAAACAATGAGCAGTTCTTC.

This clone was seen once. The rearrangement joins TRBV7-9 to TRBJ2-7, with D tentatively TRBD2 (6 bases). Trimming removed 0 bases from V and 7 bases from J, with 16 bases in between. CDR1 SEHNR and CDR2 FQNEAQ come from the germline V gene (reference sequence). The CDR3 is 15 residues long. In DNA, the CDR3 is TGTGCCAGCAGCTTAGCGGCGCAGGGAGGTCGGGAGCAGTACTTC. Protein product: CASSLAAQGGREQYF.

The chain joins TRBV6-1 to TRBJ2-1; 14 nucleotides align to TRBD2. The germline CDR1 and CDR2 sequences are MNHNS and SASEGT. CDR3 size: 15 residues. J gave up 4 bases and V 10 bases, and 6 bases lay outside the gene matches. CDR3 sequence reads: CATRTSGGPYNEQFF. The CDR3 DNA reads TGTGCCACCCGGACTAGCGGGGGGCCTTACAATGAGCAGTTCTTC.

This chain connects TRBV29-1 to TRBJ1-5; TRBD1 is a possible D gene (5 bases). This CDR3 has 12 amino acids. Germline V gene sequence: CDR1 SQVTM, CDR2 ANQGSEA. V lost 4 bases and J 3 bases, leaving 7 bases between the germline ends. The CDR3 region is CSVGQSNQPQHF. DNA of the CDR3: TGCAGCGTTGGACAGTCCAATCAGCCCCAGCATTTT. Full variable domain (remainder filled in from reference TRBV29-1 and TRBJ1-5): SAVISQKPSRDICQRGTSLTIQCQVDSQVTMMFWYRQQPGQSLTLIATANQGSEATYESGFVIDKFPISRPNLTFSTLTVSNMSPEDSSIYLCSVGQSNQPQHFGDGTRLSIL.

The chain uses TRBV6-6 and TRBJ2-3; possibly TRBD2 for D (6 bases). The germline V gene has CDR1 MNHNY and CDR2 SVGAGI (reference sequence). V was trimmed by 7 bases and J by 0 bases, leaving 14 bases between them. The CDR3 spans 15 residues. CDR3 sequence reads: CASTSSVTSTDTQYF. DNA of the CDR3: TGTGCCAGCACCTCTAGCGTAACTAGCACAGATACGCAGTATTTT.

The chain joins TRBV6-4 to TRBJ2-3; 8 bases map to TRBD1. The CDR3 runs to 13 residues. J lost 5 bases, V lost 10 bases, and 8 bases had no gene match. The V gene's germline CDR1 is MRHNA and CDR2 SNTAGT. For the CDR3, the DNA is TGTGCCACCAGGACAGGGCCCAAAGATACGCAGTATTTT. It is translated as CATRTGPKDTQYF.

This rearrangement joins TRBV6-6 to TRBJ2-7; 9 bases line up with TRBD1. The CDR3 consists of 15 residues. Germline assignment: CDR1 MNHNY and CDR2 SVGAGI (reference sequence). The V gene end was trimmed by 4 bases and the J gene end by 2 bases; junction bases not matched to a gene: 6. CDR3 bases: TGTGCCAGCAGTTCCCTGGGACAGGGAACCTACGAGCAGTACTTC. Translated: CASSSLGQGTYEQYF.

The chain employs TRBV6-1 and TRBJ2-3; 9 bases fit TRBD2. The CDR3 has 16 residues. Germline loops: CDR1 MNHNS, CDR2 SASEGT. The J segment lost 5 bases and the V segment lost 1 base, leaving 7 bases of the junction unmatched. The CDR3 DNA reads TGTGCCAGCAGTGAAGAAATAGCGGGAGTCAAAGATACGCAGTATTTT. As protein: CASSEEIAGVKDTQYF.

The DNA of the CDR3 is TGTGCCAGCAGTAAAGACAGGGGCTCGAACTATGGCTACACCTTC. This translates into CASSKDRGSNYGYTF. The chain carries TRBV6-5 and TRBJ1-2, with 8 bases aligning to TRBD1. The junction had 7 bases not matched to a gene; V was cut back by 5 bases and J by 2 bases. The CDR3 runs to 15 residues. Per germline, CDR1 MNHEY and CDR2 SVGAGI.

The chain employs TRBV6-6 and TRBJ2-3; TRBD2 matches at 11 bases. The CDR3 is 15 residues long. Trimming took 7 bases from V and 5 from J; bases not matched to a gene: 8. Germline CDR1 is MNHNY and CDR2 is SVGAGI (reference sequence). CDR3 DNA sequence: TGTGCCAGCAACGAGATAGCGGGGGGGCAAGATACGCAGTATTTT. This gives the protein CASNEIAGGQDTQYF.

The chain employs TRBV7-8 and TRBJ2-2; D is undetermined. Trimming pared 2 bases from V and 6 bases from J, leaving 7 bases between. The CDR3 contains 13 residues. The germline CDR1 and CDR2 sequences are SGHVS and FQNEAQ. CDR3 sequence (DNA): TGTGCCAGCAGCTTACCGAGCCCCGGGGAGCTGTTTTTT. This gives the protein CASSLPSPGELFF.

In this sample, this clone turned up once. The J gene is TRBJ1-1, the V gene TRBV9; 7 bases map to TRBD1. The germline V gene encodes CDR1 SGDLS and CDR2 YYNGEE. The V gene end was trimmed by 0 bases and the J gene end by 2 bases; junction bases not matched to a gene: 7. The CDR3 totals 16 residues. The CDR3: CASSVAAGTVNTEAFF. The CDR3 DNA reads TGTGCCAGCAGCGTAGCCGCGGGGACAGTTAACACTGAAGCTTTCTTT.

The genes are TRBV6-1 and TRBJ2-7; 13 positions agree with TRBD2. Germline V gives CDR1 MNHNS, CDR2 SASEGT. Trimming at V came to 1 base and at J to 3 bases, leaving 0 bases not matched to a gene. The CDR3 extends over 15 amino acids. The CDR3 is CASSEGTSGGYEQYF. As DNA, the CDR3 is TGTGCCAGCAGTGAAGGGACTAGCGGGGGCTACGAGCAGTACTTC.

Only one count was recorded for this clone. This chain connects TRBV7-9 to TRBJ1-2; D unresolved. V shed 0 bases and J shed 8 bases, with 10 bases lying between them. The CDR3 runs to 13 residues. The V gene's germline CDR1 is SEHNR and CDR2 FQNEAQ (reference sequence). This CDR3 is CASSLAPGGGYTF. In DNA form, the CDR3 reads TGTGCCAGCAGCTTAGCGCCGGGAGGGGGCTACACCTTC.

V is TRBV5-1 and J is TRBJ2-1, with D tentatively TRBD2 (5 bases). The CDR3 runs 15 residues. The V gene's germline CDR1 is SGHRS and CDR2 YFSETQ. Between the trimmed V and J ends, which lost 4 bases and 3 bases, there was a span of 14 bases. CDR3 DNA: TGCGCCAGCAGCCCCGAAGGACTGCTCTACAATGAGCAGTTCTTC. Its translation: CASSPEGLLYNEQFF.

V and J are TRBV5-1 and TRBJ2-3; perhaps TRBD2 as D (6 bases). The length of the CDR3 is 13 residues. V lost 4 bases and J 2 bases, leaving 8 bases between the germline ends. Germline V gene sequence: CDR1 SGHRS, CDR2 YFSETQ. The CDR3 coding sequence is TGCGCCAGCAGCGGCGGGGTCACAGATACGCAGTATTTT. Encoded protein: CASSGGVTDTQYF.

The V and J genes are TRBV21-1 and TRBJ1-1; the table's D call, TRBD1, was not checked against the DNA. TRBV21-1 constitutes a pseudogene. The CDR3 has 14 amino acids. CDR3 amino acids: CASSNLGRNTEAFF. The CDR3 DNA follows: TGTGCCAGCAGCAACCTTGGGCGGAACACTGAAGCTTTCTTT.

The chain couples TRBV27 to TRBJ2-7, with 10 bases lining up with TRBD1. V lost 6 bases to trimming and J lost 3 bases; unmatched junction nucleotides: 8. Germline CDR1 is MNHEY and CDR2 is SMNVEV (reference sequence). The CDR3 has 15 residues. CDR3 in DNA: TGTGCCAGCAGGGGGGGACAGGGGCTCTACTACGAGCAGTACTTC. Protein: CASRGGQGLYYEQYF.

This chain links TRBV4-1 with TRBJ2-5; 14 nucleotides match TRBD2. There are 17 residues in the CDR3. Germline V gene lookup returns CDR1 MGHRA and CDR2 YSYEKL. V lost 5 bases, J lost 5 bases, and 10 bases stayed unmatched. The CDR3 sequence: CASSSTGTSGSGETQYF. The CDR3 DNA reads TGCGCCAGCAGCTCAACCGGGACTAGCGGGAGTGGGGAGACCCAGTACTTC.

The gene calls are TRBV5-6 and TRBJ2-1, with TRBD2 matching over 13 bases. V was clipped by 4 bases and J by 15 bases; unmatched bases: 10. The CDR3 is 14 amino acids. Germline CDR1 and CDR2: SGHDT and YYEEEE. CDR3 nucleotide sequence: TGTGCCAGCAGCCCTATAACTAGCGGGAGGGCCCCGTTCTTC. It encodes CASSPITSGRAPFF.

The chain carries TRBV27 and TRBJ2-2; 9 nucleotides match TRBD1. CDR3 length: 16 amino acids. From germline, CDR1 is MNHEY and CDR2 SMNVEV (reference sequence). V dropped 4 bases and J dropped 3; count of bases not matched to a gene: 6. Written as DNA, the CDR3 is TGTGCCAGCAGTTCTCACCGGGACAGGGACACCGGGGAGCTGTTTTTT. Its protein product is CASSSHRDRDTGELFF.